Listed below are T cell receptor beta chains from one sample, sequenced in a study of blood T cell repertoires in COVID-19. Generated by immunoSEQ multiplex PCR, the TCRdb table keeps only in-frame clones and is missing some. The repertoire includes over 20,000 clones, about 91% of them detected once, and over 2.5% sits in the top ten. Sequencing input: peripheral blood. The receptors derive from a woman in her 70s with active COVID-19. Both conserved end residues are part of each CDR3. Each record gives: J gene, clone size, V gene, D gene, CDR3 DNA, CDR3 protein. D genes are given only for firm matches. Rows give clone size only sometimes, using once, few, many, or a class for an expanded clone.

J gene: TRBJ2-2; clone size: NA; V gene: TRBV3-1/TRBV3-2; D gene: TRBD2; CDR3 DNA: TGTGCCAGCAGCCCACCTAGCGGACTTAACACCGGGGAGCTGTTTTTT; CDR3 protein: CASSPPSGLNTGELFF
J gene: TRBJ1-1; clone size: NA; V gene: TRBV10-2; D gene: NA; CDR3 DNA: TGCGCCAGCAATATTCAGGCGAACACTGAAGCTTTCTTT; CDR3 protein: CASNIQANTEAFF
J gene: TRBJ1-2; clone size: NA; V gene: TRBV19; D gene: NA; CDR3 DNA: TGTGCCAGTAGACCAGGGGCGGGCTATGGCTACACCTTC; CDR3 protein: CASRPGAGYGYTF
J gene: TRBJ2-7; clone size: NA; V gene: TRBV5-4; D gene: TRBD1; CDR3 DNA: TGTGCCAGCAGCTTGACAGGGGGTAAACTCTACGAGCAGTACTTC; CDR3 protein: CASSLTGGKLYEQYF
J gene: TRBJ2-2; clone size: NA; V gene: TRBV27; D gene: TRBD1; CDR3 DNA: TGTGCCAGCAGGGGGACAGCGACTAACACCGGGGAGCTGTTTTTT; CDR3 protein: CASRGTATNTGELFF
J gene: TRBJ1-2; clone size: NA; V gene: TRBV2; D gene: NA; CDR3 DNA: TGTGCCAGCAGCGAGACAGCCTATAACTATGGCTACACCTTC; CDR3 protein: CASSETAYNYGYTF
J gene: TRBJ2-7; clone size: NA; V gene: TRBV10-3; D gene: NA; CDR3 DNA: TGTGCCATCAGTGAGTCGGAGGGAGGCAGATACGAGCAGTACTTC; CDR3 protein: CAISESEGGRYEQYF
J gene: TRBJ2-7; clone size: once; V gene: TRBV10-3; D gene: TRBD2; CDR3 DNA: TGTGCCATCAGAGAACTAGCGGGAGGATCCTACGAGCAGTACTTC; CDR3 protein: CAIRELAGGSYEQYF
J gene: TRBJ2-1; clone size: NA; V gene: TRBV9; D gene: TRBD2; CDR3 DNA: TGTGCCAGCAGCGTAGGGGATAGCGGGTACCACAGGAATGAGCAGTTCTTC; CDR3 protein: CASSVGDSGYHRNEQFF
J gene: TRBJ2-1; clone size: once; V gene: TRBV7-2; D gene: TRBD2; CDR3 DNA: TGTGCCAGCAGCTTATGGGGGGAGGGGTACAATGAGCAGTTCTTC; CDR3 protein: CASSLWGEGYNEQFF
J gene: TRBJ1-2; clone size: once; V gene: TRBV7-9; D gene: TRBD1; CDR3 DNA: TGTGCCAGCAGCTTACCACAGGGGGCAGGTGGCTACACCTTC; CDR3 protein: CASSLPQGAGGYTF
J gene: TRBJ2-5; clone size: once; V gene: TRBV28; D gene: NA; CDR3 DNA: TGTGCCAGCAGTCCCCCCCGGGGGAGGCAAGAGACCCAGTACTTC; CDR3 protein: CASSPPRGRQETQYF
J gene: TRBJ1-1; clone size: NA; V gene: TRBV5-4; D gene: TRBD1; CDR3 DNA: TGTGCCAGCAGCCCAGGGGGAGTATACACTGAAGCTTTCTTT; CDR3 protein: CASSPGGVYTEAFF